This T cell receptor beta chain stems from a study of T cells of healthy individuals. V trimming: 7 bases; J trimming: 2 bases; junction bases outside the gene matches: 5. Germline V gene sequence: CDR1 MNHEY, CDR2 SVGAGI. The CDR3 loop spans 14 amino acids. This clonotype was counted between two and nine times. Via MiXCR, TCRdb re-called the 5' RACE reads, giving one row per CDR3 protein. Among about 100,000 distinct CDR3 sequences listed, 15% to 20% were seen once. The J gene is TRBJ2-1, the V gene TRBV6-5; 7 bases are shared with TRBD2. This sequence was found in a human donor in good health. CDR3 DNA sequence: TGTGCCAGCAAGAGCGGGATCGCCTACAATGAGCAGTTCTTC. Translating gives CASKSGIAYNEQFF.